A selection of T cell receptor beta chains follows, all from one sample in a study of blood T cell repertoires in COVID-19. The table came from immunoSEQ multiplex PCR; TCRdb's copy has only in-frame clones and leaves some out. This sample yields under 25,000 clones, of which 88% are seen a single time; about 3% belongs to the top ten. Sequencing was done on a sample of peripheral blood. Receptors originate from a human donor in a cohort sampled during active COVID-19. Each CDR3 is given without its conserved first and last residue.

J: TRBJ2-3
V: TRBV12-3/TRBV12-4
CDR3: ASSLAERDTQY

J: TRBJ1-1
V: TRBV6-5
CDR3: ASRNLRVTEAF

J: TRBJ1-2
V: TRBV2
CDR3: ASRPTGAGYT

J: TRBJ2-7
V: TRBV19
CDR3: ASSMTALASYEQY

J: TRBJ2-6
V: TRBV27
CDR3: ASSLLSRGIYSGANVLT

J: TRBJ2-5
V: TRBV5-1
CDR3: ASSAGTSGQETQY

J: TRBJ2-4
V: TRBV23-1
CDR3: ASSQRQGAAKNIQY

J: TRBJ2-5
V: TRBV9
CDR3: ASSLRLAEETQY

J: TRBJ2-7
V: TRBV2
CDR3: ASTGYRPRSGTYEQY

J: TRBJ1-3
V: TRBV28
CDR3: ASSLGKGNGNTIY

J: TRBJ1-2
V: TRBV28
CDR3: ASGTIYGYT

J: TRBJ2-7
V: TRBV3-1/TRBV3-2
CDR3: ASSQDSRGGFEQY

J: TRBJ2-2
V: TRBV18
CDR3: ASSPSLTGELF

J: TRBJ1-3
V: TRBV7-3
CDR3: ASSPGARATGNTIY

J: TRBJ2-3
V: TRBV5-1
CDR3: ASSLGGFSTDTQY

J: TRBJ1-5
V: TRBV27
CDR3: ATRPGQDSNQPQH

J: TRBJ2-1
V: TRBV7-6
CDR3: ASSLSDTGWDEQF

J: TRBJ2-2
V: TRBV9
CDR3: ASSVGGYNTGELF

J: TRBJ2-5
V: TRBV5-1
CDR3: ASSLSLAGKETQY

J: TRBJ2-3
V: TRBV6-5
CDR3: ASRSGGTDTQY

J: TRBJ1-2
V: TRBV2
CDR3: ASSPRWTGEGYT

J: TRBJ2-7
V: TRBV24-1
CDR3: ATSDTRVSYEQY

J: TRBJ2-7
V: TRBV11-2
CDR3: ASSSPHSSYEQY

J: TRBJ1-6
V: TRBV19
CDR3: ASSISGVNSPLH

J: TRBJ1-5
V: TRBV19
CDR3: ASSKQTRDTLSNQPQH

J: TRBJ1-3
V: TRBV6-5
CDR3: ASGSRDRGNTIY

J: TRBJ2-7
V: TRBV19
CDR3: ASSRLAATYEQY

J: TRBJ2-3
V: TRBV11-1
CDR3: ASSLARGRGYTDTQY

J: TRBJ2-3
V: TRBV4-1
CDR3: ASSQVTSGRGDTQY

J: TRBJ1-1
V: TRBV7-2
CDR3: ASSLWGGMNTEAF

J: TRBJ1-6
V: TRBV19
CDR3: ASSGGTGGAFSPLH

J: TRBJ1-5
V: TRBV15
CDR3: ATSSPPGGSNQPQH

J: TRBJ1-1
V: TRBV9
CDR3: ASSVLRDTEAF

J: TRBJ2-7
V: TRBV5-1
CDR3: ASSLELQGEDEQY

J: TRBJ2-3
V: TRBV9
CDR3: ASSVVEGRTDTQY

J: TRBJ2-7
V: TRBV19
CDR3: ASSINVNSQQY

J: TRBJ2-2
V: TRBV18
CDR3: ASSPVLVFANTGELF

J: TRBJ1-2
V: TRBV7-2
CDR3: ASSFSTGSSYSGYT

J: TRBJ2-4
V: TRBV7-8
CDR3: ASSSEASRNIQY

J: TRBJ2-1
V: TRBV12-3/TRBV12-4
CDR3: ASSLGGVGTEV

J: TRBJ2-7
V: TRBV6-5
CDR3: ASSRTSGSHYEQY